Sequencing of this T cell receptor (beta chain) was carried out in a study of blood T cell repertoires in COVID-19. Study-wide background: Spain, Italy and the United States supplied samples that represented acute and convalescent COVID-19. The cDNA or gDNA used as material had been derived from T cells, B-cell-depleted T cells, or PBMCs.

Source study methods: Reference gene primers were amplified, and this amplification served to estimate nucleated cell counts. Some clones are missing from TCRdb's copy, which holds only in-frame ones; the method was immunoSEQ multiplex PCR. V and J calls and clone size are copied from that table; D and trimming were computed from the DNA. The sample holds about 150,000 clones, 75% to 85% seen once. The CDR3 length is 15 residues. Trimming shortened V by 3 bases and J by 6 bases, and 17 bases separated the two germline ends. Germline V gene lookup returns CDR1 MDHEN and CDR2 SYDVKM. Sequenced: peripheral blood. The chain recombines TRBV28 with TRBJ1-2; unclear D gene. The sequence came from a man aged 60 to 75 with active or convalescent COVID-19. The chain's CDR3 is CASSFAGLVGNGYTF. The CDR3 region has the DNA TGTGCCAGCAGTTTTGCAGGCCTGGTCGGGAATGGCTACACCTTC.